This T cell receptor (beta chain) derives from a study of cytomegalovirus exposure and HLA in healthy donors. The PCR used 60 Vbeta and 13 Jbeta primers. Libraries were prepared by immunoSEQ multiplex PCR; TCRdb keeps only in-frame clonotypes and omits some of them. The profile shows over 20,000 clones, about two thirds of them singletons. This CDR3 region has 16 residues. J lost 6 bases, V lost 2 bases, and 8 bases had no gene match. Per the germline V gene, CDR1 is MGHDK and CDR2 is SYGVNS. The sequence was collected from a woman aged 50 to 65 in good health and CMV-seronegative. J is TRBJ2-1 and V is TRBV25-1; TRBD1 matches 9 bases. Sequencing was performed on PBMCs. The CDR3 DNA follows: TGTGCCAGCAGTGAAGGTGGGACAGGGTATGGCAATGAGCAGTTCTTC. Amino acid sequence: CASSEGGTGYGNEQFF.